This TCR beta chain was retrieved from a study of CD8 T cells in Susac syndrome. Trimming cost V 4 bases and J 7 bases, with 17 bases left between them. Germline V gene data show CDR1 as SGHTA and CDR2 as FQGNSA. The CDR3 is made up of 14 amino acids. RNA was extracted with the RNeasy kit, and a quantity of roughly 0.45 to 1 ug was reverse transcribed using random hexamers. TCRdb re-derived calls from the immunoSEQ multiplex PCR reads in MiXCR, one entry per CDR3 protein. The data show roughly 89,000 distinct CDR3 sequences, around 96% seen once. The sequenced sample consisted of CD8+ T cells from PBMCs. The chain uses TRBV7-2 and TRBJ2-7; no clear D gene. The source of this sequence is a human donor with Susac syndrome. In DNA form, the CDR3 reads TGTGCCAGCAGCTATGCCGCCCCATCTGGGGAGCAGTACTTC. As protein: CASSYAAPSGEQYF.